Below are 11 T cell receptor beta chains sequenced from a single sample in a study of T cell repertoires in cytomegalovirus infection. Using its own MiXCR run on the reads, TCRdb lists one record per CDR3 protein. The sample comprises approximately 110,000 distinct CDR3 sequences, around 31% of which are singletons, and 81% rests with the top ten. No cognate antigen is known for these TCRs. Source: CD8+ T cells from cultured PBMCs, taken from culture after CMV antigen stimulation. Every receptor here comes from a human donor in good health (CMV status not recorded). Some clones in this sample may be carry-over from other donors' samples.

This clonotype was detected many times. The chain couples TRBV11-2 to TRBJ2-3; a weak D match, TRBD2 (7 bases). V lost 5 bases, J lost 2 bases, and 17 bases lay in between. The CDR3 has 16 amino acids. Germline V gene lookup returns CDR1 SGHAT and CDR2 FQNNGV. The CDR3 region has the DNA TGTGCCAGCAGCCCATTTGGGGGGGCGACCACAGATACGCAGTATTTT. Translation gives CASSPFGGATTDTQYF.

At least ten counts were recorded for this clonotype. The J gene is TRBJ2-3, the V gene TRBV11-2; D may be TRBD2 (7 bases). This CDR3 contains 16 residues. Trimming cost V 4 bases and J 1 base, with 15 bases left between them. The V gene's germline CDR1 is SGHAT and CDR2 FQNNGV. The CDR3 nucleotides read TGTGCCAGCAGCTCGTCCTCGGGGGGCGGCACAGATACGCAGTATTTT. Protein product: CASSSSSGGGTDTQYF.

This clonotype was found a few times. The rearrangement links TRBV7-6 to TRBJ2-5, with D unresolved. The V and J ends lost 5 bases and 4 bases respectively, with 17 bases between them. From germline, CDR1 is SGHVS and CDR2 FNYEAQ. CDR3 length: 15 amino acids. DNA of the CDR3: TGTGCCAGCAGCCGAGGTCAAAGGTGGCGAGAGACCCAGTACTTC. Encoded protein: CASSRGQRWRETQYF.

In its sample, this clonotype was seen a few times. The chain combines TRBV2 with TRBJ2-1, with TRBD1 matching over 7 bases. V lost 6 bases to trimming and J lost 5 bases; unmatched junction nucleotides: 4. The CDR3 length is 13 residues. Germline V lookup: CDR1 SNHLY, CDR2 FYNNEI. In nucleotides, the CDR3 is TGTGCCAGCAGGCGGACAGGCGACAATGAGCAGTTCTTC. This sequence encodes CASRRTGDNEQFF.

About this clonotype itself: Just one base apart from a much larger clone, this may be a read error. The rearrangement uses TRBV2 and TRBJ2-1; D might be TRBD1 (6 bases). Trimming pared 10 bases from V and 7 bases from J, leaving 26 bases between. This CDR3 comprises 16 residues. In germline, CDR1 is SNHLY, CDR2 FYNNEI. CDR3 in amino acids: CANRTGSPLRGNEQFF. CDR3 sequence (DNA): TGTGCCAACAGAACCGGGTCGCCTTTAAGGGGGAATGAGCAGTTCTTC.

The chain couples TRBV19 to TRBJ2-2, with D possibly matching TRBD1 (5 bases). Germline CDR1 and CDR2: LNHDA and SQIVND (reference sequence). This CDR3 region has 15 residues. Trimming shortened V by 2 bases and J by 1 base, and 8 bases separated the two germline ends. This CDR3 is CASSIRQGNTGELFF. The CDR3, as DNA: TGTGCCAGTAGTATACGCCAGGGGAACACCGGGGAGCTGTTTTTT.

The V gene is TRBV10-2, the J gene TRBJ2-1, with D perhaps TRBD2 (5 bases). CDR3 length equals 13 residues. Germline lookup yields CDR1 WSHSY and CDR2 SAAADI. Between the trimmed V and J ends, which lost 5 bases and 4 bases, there was a span of 9 bases. CDR3 sequence: CASSNGLYNEQFF. The CDR3 DNA sequence: TGCGCCAGCAGTAATGGACTTTACAATGAGCAGTTCTTC.

This clonotype was observed at least ten times. The V call is TRBV7-2, the J call TRBJ2-6, with D hard to call. Trimming shortened V by 5 bases and J by 0 bases, and 17 bases separated the two germline ends. Germline CDR1 and CDR2: SGHTA and FQGNSA. The length of the CDR3 is 18 residues. The CDR3 spells CASSAMLGSFSGANVLTF. The DNA for the CDR3 is TGTGCCAGCAGCGCTATGCTAGGGTCATTCTCTGGGGCCAACGTCCTGACTTTC. The complete variable domain, with remaining parts taken from reference TRBV7-2 and TRBJ2-6, reads GAGVSQSPSNKVTEKGKDVELRCDPISGHTALYWYRQSLGQGLEFLIYFQGNSAPDKSGLPSDRFSAERTGGSVSTLTIQRTQQEDSAVYLCASSAMLGSFSGANVLTFGAGSRLTVL.

The chain employs TRBV28 and TRBJ2-7, with 7 nucleotides matching TRBD2. V lost 6 bases to trimming and J lost 4 bases; unmatched junction nucleotides: 3. The length of the CDR3 is 12 residues. Germline-derived CDR1 and CDR2 are MDHEN and SYDVKM. DNA of the CDR3: TGTGCCAGCAGCTGGGGGGGTTACGAGCAGTACTTC. Translating it yields CASSWGGYEQYF.

The chain employs TRBV28 and TRBJ2-3, with 7 bases that match TRBD2. Per germline, CDR1 MDHEN and CDR2 SYDVKM. The V and J ends lost 6 bases and 3 bases, in that order; junction bases with no gene match: 3. The CDR3 has 13 residues. CDR3 in amino acids: CASRGGGTDTQYF. CDR3 coding DNA: TGTGCCAGCAGGGGCGGGGGTACAGATACGCAGTATTTT.

This chain joins TRBV24-1 and TRBJ1-2, with 7 nucleotides matching TRBD1. The trim removed 4 bases at V and 6 bases at J, leaving 7 bases unmatched. This CDR3 has 14 amino acids. CDR1 is KGHDR and CDR2 is SFDVKD in the germline V gene. The CDR3 reads CATSDPNRGHGYTF. CDR3 DNA: TGTGCCACCAGTGACCCCAACAGGGGACATGGCTACACCTTC.